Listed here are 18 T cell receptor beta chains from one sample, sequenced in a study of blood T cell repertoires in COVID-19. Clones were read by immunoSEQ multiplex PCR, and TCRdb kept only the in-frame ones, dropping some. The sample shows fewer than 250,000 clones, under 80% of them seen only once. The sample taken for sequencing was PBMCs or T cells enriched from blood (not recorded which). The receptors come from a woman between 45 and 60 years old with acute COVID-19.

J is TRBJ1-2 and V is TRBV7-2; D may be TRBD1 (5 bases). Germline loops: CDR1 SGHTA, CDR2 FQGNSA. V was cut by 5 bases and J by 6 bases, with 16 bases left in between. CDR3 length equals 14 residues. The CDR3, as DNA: TGTGCCAGCAGCCCCAGGGCCCAACGGGATGGCTACACCTTC. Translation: CASSPRAQRDGYTF.

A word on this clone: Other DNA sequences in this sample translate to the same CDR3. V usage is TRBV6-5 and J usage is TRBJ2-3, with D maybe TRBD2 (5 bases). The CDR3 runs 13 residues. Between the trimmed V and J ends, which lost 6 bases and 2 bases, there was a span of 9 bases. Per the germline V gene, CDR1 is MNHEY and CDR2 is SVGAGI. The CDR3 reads CASSPDYTDTQYF. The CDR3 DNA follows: TGTGCCAGCAGCCCCGACTACACAGATACGCAGTATTTT.

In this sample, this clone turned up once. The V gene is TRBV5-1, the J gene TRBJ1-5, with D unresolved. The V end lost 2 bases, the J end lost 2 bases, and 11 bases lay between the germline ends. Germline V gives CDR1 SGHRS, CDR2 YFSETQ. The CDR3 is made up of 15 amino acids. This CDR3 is CASSFGDGGNQPQHF. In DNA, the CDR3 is TGCGCCAGCAGCTTCGGGGATGGAGGCAATCAGCCCCAGCATTTT.

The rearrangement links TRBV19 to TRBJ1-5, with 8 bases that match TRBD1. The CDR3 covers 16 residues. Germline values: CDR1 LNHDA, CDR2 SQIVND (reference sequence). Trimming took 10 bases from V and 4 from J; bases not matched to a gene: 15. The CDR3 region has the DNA TGTGCCACCTCCGACAGGGGCCCCTCCTCTAATCAGCCCCAGCATTTT. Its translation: CATSDRGPSSNQPQHF.

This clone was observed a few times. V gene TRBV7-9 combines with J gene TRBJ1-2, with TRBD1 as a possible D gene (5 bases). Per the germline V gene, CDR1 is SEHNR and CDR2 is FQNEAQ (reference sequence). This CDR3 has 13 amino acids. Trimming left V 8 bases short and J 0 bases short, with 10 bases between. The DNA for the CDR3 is TGTGCCAGCGGTAGGGGCTCTAACTATGGCTACACCTTC. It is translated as CASGRGSNYGYTF.

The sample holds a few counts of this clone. The CDR3 sequence: CASSLSGSRNEQYV. The CDR3 DNA follows: TGTGCCAGCAGCCTATCGGGGAGTCGGAACGAGCAGTACGTC. This sequence joins TRBV7-9 and TRBJ2-7; possibly TRBD2 for D (5 bases). This CDR3 has 14 residues. Trimming stripped 5 bases from V and 5 bases from J, with 16 bases between. Looked up from germline, CDR1 is SEHNR and CDR2 is FQNEAQ (reference sequence).

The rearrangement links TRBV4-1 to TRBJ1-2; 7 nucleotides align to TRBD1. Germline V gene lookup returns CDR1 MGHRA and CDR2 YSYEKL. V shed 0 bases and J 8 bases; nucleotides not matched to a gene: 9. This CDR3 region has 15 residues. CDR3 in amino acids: CASSQDSGTVLGYTF. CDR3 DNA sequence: TGCGCCAGCAGCCAAGACAGTGGGACAGTCCTCGGCTACACCTTC.

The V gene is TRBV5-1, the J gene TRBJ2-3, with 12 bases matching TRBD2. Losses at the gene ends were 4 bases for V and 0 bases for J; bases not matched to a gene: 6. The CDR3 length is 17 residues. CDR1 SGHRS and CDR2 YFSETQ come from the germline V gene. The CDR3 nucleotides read TGCGCCAGCAGCCCCGGACTAGCGGGGTCCAGCACAGATACGCAGTATTTT. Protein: CASSPGLAGSSTDTQYF.

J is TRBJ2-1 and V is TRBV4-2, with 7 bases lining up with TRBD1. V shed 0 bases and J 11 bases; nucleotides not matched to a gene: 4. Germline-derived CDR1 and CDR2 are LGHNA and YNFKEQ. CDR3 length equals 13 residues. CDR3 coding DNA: TGTGCCAGCAGCCAAGAAACGGGACAGAAGCAGTTCTTC. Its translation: CASSQETGQKQFF.

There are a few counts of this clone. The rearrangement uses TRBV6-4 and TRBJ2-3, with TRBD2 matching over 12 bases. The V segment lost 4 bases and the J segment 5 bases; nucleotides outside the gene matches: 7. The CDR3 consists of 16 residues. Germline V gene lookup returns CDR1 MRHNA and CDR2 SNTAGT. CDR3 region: CASSADPSGGGDTQYF. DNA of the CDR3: TGTGCCAGCAGTGCCGACCCTAGCGGGGGGGGAGATACGCAGTATTTT.

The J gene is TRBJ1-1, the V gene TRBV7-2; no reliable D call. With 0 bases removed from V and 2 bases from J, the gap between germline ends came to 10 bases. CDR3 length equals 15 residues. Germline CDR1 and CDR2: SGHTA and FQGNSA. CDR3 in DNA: TGTGCCAGCAGCTTAGCGAGGGCCGTCAACACTGAAGCTTTCTTT. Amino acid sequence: CASSLARAVNTEAFF.

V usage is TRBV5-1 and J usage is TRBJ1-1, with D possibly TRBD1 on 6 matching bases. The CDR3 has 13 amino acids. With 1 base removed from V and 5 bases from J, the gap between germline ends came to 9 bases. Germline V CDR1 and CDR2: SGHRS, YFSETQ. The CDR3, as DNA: TGCGCCAGCAGCTTGATCAGGGGAACTGAAGCTTTCTTT. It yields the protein CASSLIRGTEAFF.

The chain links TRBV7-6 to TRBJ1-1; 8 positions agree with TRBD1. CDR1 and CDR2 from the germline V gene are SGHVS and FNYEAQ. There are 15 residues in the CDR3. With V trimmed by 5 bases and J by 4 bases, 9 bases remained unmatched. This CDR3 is CASSADRGPRTEAFF. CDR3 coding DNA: TGTGCCAGCAGCGCCGACAGGGGCCCGCGCACTGAAGCTTTCTTT.

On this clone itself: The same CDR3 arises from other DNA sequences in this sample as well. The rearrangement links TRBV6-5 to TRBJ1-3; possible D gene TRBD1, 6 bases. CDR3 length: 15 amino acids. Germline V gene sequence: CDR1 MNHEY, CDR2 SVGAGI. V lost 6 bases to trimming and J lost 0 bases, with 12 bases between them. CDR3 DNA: TGTGCCAGCAGCAGGGGCCCCTCCTCTGGAAACACCATATATTTT. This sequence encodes CASSRGPSSGNTIYF.

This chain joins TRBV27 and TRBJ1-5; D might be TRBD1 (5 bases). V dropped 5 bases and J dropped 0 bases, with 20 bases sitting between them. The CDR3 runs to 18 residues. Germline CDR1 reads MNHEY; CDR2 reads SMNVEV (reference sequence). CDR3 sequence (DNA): TGTGCCAGCAGTCCCTTAGGGGTACACATGAATAGCAATCAGCCCCAGCATTTT. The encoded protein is CASSPLGVHMNSNQPQHF.

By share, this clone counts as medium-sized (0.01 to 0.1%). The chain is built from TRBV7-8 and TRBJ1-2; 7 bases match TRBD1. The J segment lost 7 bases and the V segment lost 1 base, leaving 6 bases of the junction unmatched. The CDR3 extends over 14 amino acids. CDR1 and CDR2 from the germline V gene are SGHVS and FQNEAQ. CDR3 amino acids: CASSLGQGVGGYTF. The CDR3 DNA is TGTGCCAGCAGCTTAGGACAGGGAGTAGGTGGCTACACCTTC.

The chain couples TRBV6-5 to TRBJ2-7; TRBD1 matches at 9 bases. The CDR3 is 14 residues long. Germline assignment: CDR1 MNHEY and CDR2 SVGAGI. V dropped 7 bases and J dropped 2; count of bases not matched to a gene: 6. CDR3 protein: CASKGQGRTYEQYV. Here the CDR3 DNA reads TGTGCCAGCAAAGGACAGGGGAGGACCTACGAGCAGTACGTC.

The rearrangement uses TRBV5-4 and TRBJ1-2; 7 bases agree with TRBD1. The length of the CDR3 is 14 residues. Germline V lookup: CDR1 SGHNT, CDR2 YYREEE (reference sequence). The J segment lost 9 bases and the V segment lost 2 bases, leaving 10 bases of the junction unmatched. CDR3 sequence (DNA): TGTGCCAGCAGCTTCCCCGGGACAGAAATCCGCTACACCTTC. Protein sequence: CASSFPGTEIRYTF.